Described below is a single T cell receptor beta chain sequence and its context. These data belong to a study of blood T cell repertoires in COVID-19. On the study more broadly: The origin of the acute and convalescent COVID-19 samples was the United States, Italy and Spain.

How the authors handled the data: Amplification with reference gene primers provided the estimates of nucleated cell counts. Sequencing was performed with immunoSEQ multiplex PCR; in TCRdb, only in-frame clones are kept and a portion is missing. V and J calls and clone size are those listed in that table; D and trimming were worked out from the DNA. The table records 130,000 or so clones, approximately 81% of them present only once. The V gene's germline CDR1 is SSHAT and CDR2 FNYEAQ (reference sequence). The V end lost 1 base, the J end lost 2 bases, and 13 bases lay between the germline ends. This CDR3 is built from 16 residues.

The sequenced sample was peripheral blood. The chain carries TRBV7-7 and TRBJ2-3, with D hard to call. The sequence was obtained from an older woman with active or convalescent COVID-19. For the CDR3, the DNA is TGTGCCAGCAGCTTAGGACTTCCGCCGGCCACAGATACGCAGTATTTT. It translates to CASSLGLPPATDTQYF. Supplemented by reference TRBV7-7 and TRBJ2-3, the full variable domain reads GAGVSQSPRYKVTKRGQDVTLRCDPISSHATLYWYQQALGQGPEFLTYFNYEAQPDKSGLPSDRFSAERPEGSISTLTIQRTEQRDSAMYRCASSLGLPPATDTQYFGPGTRLTVL.